What follows are 19 T cell receptor beta chains derived from one specimen sequenced in a study of blood T cell repertoires in COVID-19. The data were produced by immunoSEQ multiplex PCR, yet TCRdb's version contains in-frame clones alone and is incomplete. The sample includes around 57,000 clones, approximately 90% of them seen just once. The sample comprised peripheral blood. The receptors derive from a woman older than 75 with COVID-19, enrolled during active disease.

V and J are TRBV5-1 and TRBJ2-1; 12 nucleotides align to TRBD2. The CDR3 has 16 amino acids. The germline CDR1 and CDR2 sequences are SGHRS and YFSETQ. Unmatched junction bases numbered 9, after V lost 4 bases and J lost 7 bases. The CDR3 protein is CASSPRLAGEKNEQFF. For the CDR3, the DNA is TGCGCCAGCAGCCCAAGACTAGCGGGGGAGAAAAATGAGCAGTTCTTC.

This chain uses TRBV5-1 with TRBJ2-1; D remains ambiguous. Trimming took 4 bases from V and 7 from J, leaving 12 bases between them. Germline loops: CDR1 SGHRS, CDR2 YFSETQ. The CDR3 sequence is 13 residues long. Written as DNA, the CDR3 is TGCGCCAGCAGCATCGCAGGAACTAATGAGCAGTTCTTC. Translated, it gives CASSIAGTNEQFF. The entire variable domain, with the rest obtained from reference TRBV5-1 and TRBJ2-1, is as follows: KAGVTQTPRYLIKTRGQQVTLSCSPISGHRSVSWYQQTPGQGLQFLFEYFSETQRNKGNFPGRFSGRQFSNSRSEMNVSTLELGDSALYLCASSIAGTNEQFFGPGTRLTVL.

The chain combines TRBV11-2 with TRBJ2-1; D not resolved. This CDR3 is 17 amino acids long. V was cut by 3 bases and J by 1 base, with 16 bases left in between. Germline CDR1 reads SGHAT; CDR2 reads FQNNGV. CDR3 protein: CASSFYPSASSYNEQFF. CDR3 sequence (DNA): TGTGCCAGCAGCTTTTACCCGTCCGCGTCTTCCTACAATGAGCAGTTCTTC.

The rearrangement uses TRBV7-8 and TRBJ2-4; D is undetermined. Looked up from germline, CDR1 is SGHVS and CDR2 is FQNEAQ. The CDR3 has 14 residues. The V gene lost 7 bases and the J gene lost 2 bases, with 12 bases spanning the gap. The CDR3 DNA sequence: TGTGCCAGCAACCCAATCGGGTCCAAAAACATTCAGTACTTC. Translation gives CASNPIGSKNIQYF.

The chain couples TRBV6-5 to TRBJ1-1; possibly TRBD1 for D (6 bases). Trimming stripped 7 bases from V and 3 bases from J, with 12 bases between. The germline CDR1 and CDR2 sequences are MNHEY and SVGAGI. The CDR3 length is 13 residues. DNA of the CDR3: TGTGCCAGCAAAACAGGGCGGGACACTGAAGCTTTCTTT. Amino acids: CASKTGRDTEAFF.

This rearrangement joins TRBV9 to TRBJ1-2, with D hard to call. Trimming removed 4 bases from V and 7 bases from J, with 17 bases in between. The CDR3 loop spans 14 amino acids. Per germline, CDR1 SGDLS and CDR2 YYNGEE. CDR3 DNA: TGTGCCAGCAGCACCCAAGGAGGGTTAACTGGCTACACCTTC. It yields the protein CASSTQGGLTGYTF. Full variable domain (missing parts from reference TRBV9 and TRBJ1-2): DSGVTQTPKHLITATGQRVTLRCSPRSGDLSVYWYQQSLDQGLQFLIQYYNGEERAKGNILERFSAQQFPDLHSELNLSSLELGDSALYFCASSTQGGLTGYTFGSGTRLTVV.

The CDR3 nucleotides read TGTGCCAGCAGCCTCGGGACAGGTTTTTCTGGGGCCAACGTCCTGACTTTC. Protein sequence: CASSLGTGFSGANVLTF. The chain uses TRBV3-1 (or the pseudogene TRBV3-2) and TRBJ2-6; 8 bases map to TRBD1. This CDR3 contains 17 residues. Germline V lookup: CDR1 LGHDT, CDR2 YNNKEL (reference sequence). Unmatched junction bases numbered 6, after V lost 4 bases and J lost 1 base.

CDR3 DNA: TGTGCCAGCAGCCAAAAACTCCAGAACACTGAAGCTTTCTTT. Protein sequence: CASSQKLQNTEAFF. The rearrangement links TRBV3-1 (or the pseudogene TRBV3-2) to TRBJ1-1; D is uncertain. From germline, CDR1 is LGHDT and CDR2 YNNKEL (reference sequence). V lost 2 bases, J lost 1 base, and 8 bases lay in between. This CDR3 spans 14 amino acids.

CDR3 protein: CASSQRTVTGNTIYF. Here the CDR3 DNA reads TGTGCCAGCAGCCAACGGACAGTAACTGGAAACACCATATATTTT. The chain has TRBV3-1 (or the pseudogene TRBV3-2) and TRBJ1-3; weak D call: TRBD1 (6 bases). CDR3 length: 15 residues. Germline CDR1 and CDR2: LGHDT and YNNKEL (reference sequence). The V and J ends lost 2 bases and 2 bases respectively, with 10 bases between them.

The chain uses TRBV4-1 and TRBJ1-5; weak D call: TRBD1 (5 bases). This CDR3 spans 17 amino acids. V was shortened by 0 bases and J by 1 base, with 13 bases between the two germline ends. Germline CDR1 reads MGHRA; CDR2 reads YSYEKL. The CDR3: CASSQDPGGGSNQPQHF. CDR3 bases: TGCGCCAGCAGCCAAGATCCCGGGGGAGGCAGCAATCAGCCCCAGCATTTT.

The J gene is TRBJ2-7, the V gene TRBV7-2; 10 bases fit TRBD1. CDR3 size: 16 residues. Germline values: CDR1 SGHTA, CDR2 FQGNSA. With 4 bases clipped from V and 2 bases from J, the junction kept 8 bases outside the gene matches. CDR3: CASSSSGTGVTYEQYF. The CDR3 nucleotides are TGTGCCAGCAGCTCATCCGGGACAGGGGTTACCTACGAGCAGTACTTC.

The genes are TRBV19 and TRBJ1-2; 8 bases match TRBD1. The trim removed 5 bases at V and 8 bases at J, leaving 4 bases unmatched. Germline V gene sequence: CDR1 LNHDA, CDR2 SQIVND (reference sequence). The length of the CDR3 is 12 residues. The CDR3 nucleotides read TGTGCCAGTAGTGGACAGGGCGGCGGCTACACCTTC. Its protein is CASSGQGGGYTF.

CDR3 DNA: TGTGCCAGCAGTCCTGTTGGGCTCTTATTCTATGGCTACACCTTC. It specifies CASSPVGLLFYGYTF. The chain carries TRBV6-6 and TRBJ1-2; D call uncertain. This CDR3 has 15 residues. Trimming shortened V by 5 bases and J by 4 bases, and 17 bases separated the two germline ends. Germline values: CDR1 MNHNY, CDR2 SVGAGI (reference sequence).

The V gene is TRBV28, the J gene TRBJ1-1; 11 nucleotides align to TRBD1. The CDR3 extends over 15 amino acids. J was trimmed by 5 bases and V by 3 bases; bases with no gene match: 5. Germline-derived CDR1 and CDR2 are MDHEN and SYDVKM. The CDR3 region is CASSLGGTGGTEAFF. CDR3 nucleotide sequence: TGTGCCAGCAGTTTGGGAGGGACAGGGGGAACTGAAGCTTTCTTT.

The chain links TRBV27 to TRBJ1-1; D might be TRBD1 (6 bases). This CDR3 region has 14 residues. Germline assignment: CDR1 MNHEY and CDR2 SMNVEV (reference sequence). The germline V and J ends were trimmed by 4 bases and 4 bases, with 13 bases remaining between them. DNA of the CDR3: TGTGCCAGCAGTTACGGTACAGGGAGCACTGAAGCTTTCTTT. Its protein is CASSYGTGSTEAFF.

This clone was seen once. The rearrangement uses TRBV4-1 and TRBJ1-1; TRBD1 might be the D (6 bases). The CDR3 contains 13 residues. CDR1 is MGHRA and CDR2 is YSYEKL in the germline V gene. Trimming took 0 bases from V and 11 from J, leaving 13 bases between them. The CDR3 here is CASSQEHRAVAFF. The CDR3 DNA reads as TGCGCCAGCAGCCAAGAACACAGGGCCGTTGCTTTCTTT.

The DNA of the CDR3 is TGCAGCGTCTTACAGGGGAGGACTGAAGCTTTCTTT. Amino acids: CSVLQGRTEAFF. The rearrangement links TRBV29-1 to TRBJ1-1; the match to TRBD1 covers 7 bases. The CDR3 contains 12 residues. Germline V gives CDR1 SQVTM, CDR2 ANQGSEA. V dropped 6 bases and J dropped 5; count of bases not matched to a gene: 6.

V usage is TRBV27 and J usage is TRBJ2-3, with D possibly TRBD1 on 5 matching bases. Trimming pared 6 bases from V and 0 bases from J, leaving 22 bases between. This CDR3 is 18 amino acids long. Germline CDR1 reads MNHEY; CDR2 reads SMNVEV (reference sequence). The CDR3 DNA is TGTGCCAGCAGACCATACGTCTCAGGGCTGATCAGCACAGATACGCAGTATTTT. It specifies CASRPYVSGLISTDTQYF.

The CDR3 region has the DNA TGTGCCAGCAGCCAGGACAGAAGCTCCTACAATGAGCAGTTCTTC. This codes for CASSQDRSSYNEQFF. V usage is TRBV11-1 and J usage is TRBJ2-1, with D possibly TRBD1 on 6 matching bases. V was clipped by 5 bases and J by 0 bases, with 11 bases between them. This CDR3 is 15 amino acids long. CDR1 is SGHAT and CDR2 is FQDESV in the germline V gene (reference sequence).